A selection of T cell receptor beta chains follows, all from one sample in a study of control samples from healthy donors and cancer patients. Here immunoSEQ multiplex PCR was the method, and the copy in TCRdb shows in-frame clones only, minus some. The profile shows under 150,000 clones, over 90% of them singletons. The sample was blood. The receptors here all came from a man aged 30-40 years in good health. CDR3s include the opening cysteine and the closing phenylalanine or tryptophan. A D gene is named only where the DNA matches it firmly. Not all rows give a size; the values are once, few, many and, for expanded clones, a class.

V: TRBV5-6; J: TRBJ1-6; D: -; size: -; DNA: TGTGCCAGCAGCTTACTCCGGGATTACCGGAGTTCACCCCTCCACTTT; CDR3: CASSLLRDYRSSPLHF
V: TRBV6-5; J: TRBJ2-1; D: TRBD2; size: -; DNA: TGTGCCAGCTATGCCGGACTAGCGGGGTACAATGAGCAGTTCTTC; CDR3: CASYAGLAGYNEQFF
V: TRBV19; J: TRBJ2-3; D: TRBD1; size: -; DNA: TGTGCCAGTAGTACCCCCAACAGGGGGACAGATACGCAGTATTTT; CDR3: CASSTPNRGTDTQYF
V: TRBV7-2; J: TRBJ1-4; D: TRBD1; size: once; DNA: TGTGCCAGCAGCCTCGGACAGGGTGGAGAAAAACTGTTTTTT; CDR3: CASSLGQGGEKLFF
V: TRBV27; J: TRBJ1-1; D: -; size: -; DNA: TGTGCCAGCAGTTTAGACAGAAACACTGAAGCTTTCTTT; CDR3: CASSLDRNTEAFF
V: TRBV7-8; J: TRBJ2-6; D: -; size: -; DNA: TGTGCCAGCAGCTTTGAAAGACGGATCTCTGGGGCCAACGTCCTGACTTTC; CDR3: CASSFERRISGANVLTF
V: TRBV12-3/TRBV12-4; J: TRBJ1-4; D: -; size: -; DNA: TGTGCCAGCAGTCCGGGGCCAAGAGAAAAACTGTTTTTT; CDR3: CASSPGPREKLFF
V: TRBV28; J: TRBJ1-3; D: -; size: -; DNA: TGTGCCAGCAGTTTATACCGGCCCCCTGGAAACACCATATATTTT; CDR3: CASSLYRPPGNTIYF
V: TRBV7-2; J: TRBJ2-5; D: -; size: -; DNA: TGTGCCAGCAGCTCCCTCTTGACAGGACGGGAAGAGACCCAGTACTTC; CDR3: CASSSLLTGREETQYF
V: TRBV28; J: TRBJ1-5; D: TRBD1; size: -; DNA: TGTGCCAGCAGCACCGGACAGGGGGCGACATATAGCAATCAGCCCCAGCATTTT; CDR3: CASSTGQGATYSNQPQHF
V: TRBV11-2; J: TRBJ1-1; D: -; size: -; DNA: TGTGCCAGCAGCCTAAGGACCACTGAAGCTTTCTTT; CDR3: CASSLRTTEAFF
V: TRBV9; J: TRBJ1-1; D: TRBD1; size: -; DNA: TGTGCCAGCAGCGTAGGGGACAGGGGGGAAACGGCTTTCTTT; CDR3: CASSVGDRGETAFF
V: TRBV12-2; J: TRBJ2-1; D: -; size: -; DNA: TGTGCAAGTCACGCTTACCGAGCTGAATGGTACAATGAGCAGTTCTTC; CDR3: CASHAYRAEWYNEQFF
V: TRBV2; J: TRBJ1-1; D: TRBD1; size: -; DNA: TGTGCCAGCAGACGAGTACGACAGGGCAACACTGAAGCTTTCTTT; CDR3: CASRRVRQGNTEAFF
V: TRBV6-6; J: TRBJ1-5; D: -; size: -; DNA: TGTGCCAGCAGTTCGAGTTCCCCTGGGCAGCCCCAGCATTTT; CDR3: CASSSSSPGQPQHF
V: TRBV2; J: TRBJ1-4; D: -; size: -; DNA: TGTGCCAGCAAGAATGAAAAACTGTTTTTT; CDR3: CASKNEKLFF
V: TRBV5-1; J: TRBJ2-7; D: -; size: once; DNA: TGCGCCAGCAGCCCCATTGGGGCCTACGAGCAGTACTTC; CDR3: CASSPIGAYEQYF
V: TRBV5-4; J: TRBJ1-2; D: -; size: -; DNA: TGTGCCAGCACCCATCGAACAATCACTAACTATGGCTACACCTTC; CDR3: CASTHRTITNYGYTF
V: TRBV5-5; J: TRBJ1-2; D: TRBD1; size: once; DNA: TGTGCCAGCAAAGGACAGGGCCTCTATGGCTACACCTTC; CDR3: CASKGQGLYGYTF
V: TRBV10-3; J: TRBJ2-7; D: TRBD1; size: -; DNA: TGTGCCATCAGTGATTGGGAGACAGGGGGCTACGAGCAGTACTTC; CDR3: CAISDWETGGYEQYF
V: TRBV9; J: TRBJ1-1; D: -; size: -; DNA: TGTGCCAGCAGCGACTGGGAAGCTTTCTTT; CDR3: CASSDWEAFF
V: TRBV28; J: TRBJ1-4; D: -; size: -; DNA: TGTGCCAGCAGTTTGATACCAAGCACCGCAACATTCAATGAAAAACTGTTTTTT; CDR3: CASSLIPSTATFNEKLFF
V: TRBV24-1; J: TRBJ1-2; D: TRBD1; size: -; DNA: TGTGCCACCAGTGCCTGGGACAGCGGGGGCTATGGCTACACCTTC; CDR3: CATSAWDSGGYGYTF
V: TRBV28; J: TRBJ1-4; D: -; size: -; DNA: TGTGCCAGCAGTTTACTCACAACTAATGAAAAACTGTTTTTT; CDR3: CASSLLTTNEKLFF
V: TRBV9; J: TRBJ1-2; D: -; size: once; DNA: TGTGCCAGCAGCGTGGGGACTCACAACTATGGCTACACCTTC; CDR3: CASSVGTHNYGYTF
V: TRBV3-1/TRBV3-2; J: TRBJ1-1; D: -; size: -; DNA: TGTGCCAGCAGCCAAGCTGGGGAGGCCACTGAAGCTTTCTTT; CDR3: CASSQAGEATEAFF
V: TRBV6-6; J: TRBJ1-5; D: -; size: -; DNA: TGTGCCAGCAGGCAGGGGTTTGGCAATCAGCCCCAGCATTTT; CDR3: CASRQGFGNQPQHF
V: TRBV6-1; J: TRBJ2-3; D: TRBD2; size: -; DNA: TGTGCCAGCAGTGATAATTACGGGACTAGCGGGGAACAGAACACAGATACGCAGTATTTT; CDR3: CASSDNYGTSGEQNTDTQYF
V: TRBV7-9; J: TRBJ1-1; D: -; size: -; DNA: TGTGCCAGCAGCTTAGCCTGGGGAGTTGAAGCTTTCTTT; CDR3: CASSLAWGVEAFF
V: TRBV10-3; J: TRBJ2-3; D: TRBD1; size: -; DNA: TGTGCCATCGCTGGGGACAGGGGCACAGATACGCAGTATTTT; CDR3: CAIAGDRGTDTQYF
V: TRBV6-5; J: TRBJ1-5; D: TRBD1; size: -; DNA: TGTGCCAGCAACCCAGGGGGCTGGGCCCAGCATTTT; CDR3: CASNPGGWAQHF
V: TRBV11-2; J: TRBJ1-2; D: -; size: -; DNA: TGTGCCAGCAGCTACGCCTCCGGGGGCTATGGCTACACCTTC; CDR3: CASSYASGGYGYTF
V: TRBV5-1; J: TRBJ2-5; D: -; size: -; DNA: TGCGCCAGCAGCTTGCTGTCTAGGGAGACCCAGTACTTC; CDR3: CASSLLSRETQYF
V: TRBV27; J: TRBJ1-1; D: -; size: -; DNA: TGTGCCAGCAGCCGCCGTGGGGTATCTGAAGCTTTCTTT; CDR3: CASSRRGVSEAFF
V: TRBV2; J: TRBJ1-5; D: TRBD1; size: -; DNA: TGTGCCAGCAGTCCTCGCCGTTCAGGGGGCCTAAGCAATCAGCCCCAGCATTTT; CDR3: CASSPRRSGGLSNQPQHF
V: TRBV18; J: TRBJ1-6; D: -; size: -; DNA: TGTGCCAGCTCGTCTTCACTCACAGGGTTAGATTCACCCCTCCACTTT; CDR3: CASSSSLTGLDSPLHF
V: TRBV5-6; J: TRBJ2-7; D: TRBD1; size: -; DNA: TGTGCCAGCAGTCTACAGGGGGACGAGCAGTACTTC; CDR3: CASSLQGDEQYF
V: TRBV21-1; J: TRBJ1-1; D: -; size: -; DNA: TGTGCCAGCAGCAAAGCCCAAGGAAAGGAGGAAGGTGGGGCTTTCTTT; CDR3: CASSKAQGKEEGGAFF
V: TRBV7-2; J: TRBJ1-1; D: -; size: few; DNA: TGTGCCAGCAGCTACGGCGGTCCCCTTAGTTACGCTTTCTTT; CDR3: CASSYGGPLSYAFF
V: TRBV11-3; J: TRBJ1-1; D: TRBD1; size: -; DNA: TGTGCCAGCAGCTCAGCAACAGGGGGCAACACTGAAGCTTTCTTT; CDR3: CASSSATGGNTEAFF
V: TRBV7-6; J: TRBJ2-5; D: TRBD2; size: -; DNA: TGTGCCAGCAGCTTAATCAGCGGGGGCCTCCAAGAGACCCAGTACTTC; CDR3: CASSLISGGLQETQYF
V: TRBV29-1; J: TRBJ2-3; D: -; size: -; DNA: TGCAGCGGGAACCCCAGGGGTGGAGATACGCAGTATTTT; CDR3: CSGNPRGGDTQYF
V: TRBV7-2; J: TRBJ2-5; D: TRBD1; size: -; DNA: TGTGCCAGCAGCAGGGACAGGGGGCGGGAGACCCAGTACTTC; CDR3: CASSRDRGRETQYF
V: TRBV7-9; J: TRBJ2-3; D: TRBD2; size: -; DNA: TGTGCCAGCAGCTTACTAGCGGGGGCTATCACAGATACGCAGTATTTT; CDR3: CASSLLAGAITDTQYF
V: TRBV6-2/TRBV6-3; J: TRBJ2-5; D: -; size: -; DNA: TGTGCCAGCAGTTACGGCGGGGTGTGGGAGACCCAGTACTTC; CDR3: CASSYGGVWETQYF
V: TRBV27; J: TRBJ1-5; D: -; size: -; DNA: TGTGCCAGCAGTTTATCGATCGCCAGCAATCAGCCCCAGCATTTT; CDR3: CASSLSIASNQPQHF
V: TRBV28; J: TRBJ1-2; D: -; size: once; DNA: TGTGCCAGCAGTTTACAGGGTATCTATGGCTACACCTTC; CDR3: CASSLQGIYGYTF
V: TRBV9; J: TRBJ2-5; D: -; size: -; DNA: TGTGCCAGCAGCGTAGAGGGGGTTTACGGAGAGACCCAGTACTTC; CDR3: CASSVEGVYGETQYF
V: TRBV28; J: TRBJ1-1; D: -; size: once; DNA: TGTGCCAGCAGTTTAAGAGGGCCGGGACAACAGATCACTGAAGCTTTCTTT; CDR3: CASSLRGPGQQITEAFF
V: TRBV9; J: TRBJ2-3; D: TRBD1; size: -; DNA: TGTGCCAGCAGCTACGGAACAGGGGGGCAGCGCGCGGATACGCAGTATTTT; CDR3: CASSYGTGGQRADTQYF
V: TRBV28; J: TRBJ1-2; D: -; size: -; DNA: TGTGCCAGCAGTTTGCTAGGAGGCTACACCTTC; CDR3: CASSLLGGYTF
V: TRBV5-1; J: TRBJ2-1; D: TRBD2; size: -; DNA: TGCGCCAGCAGGACTAGCGGGGGAACTTACAATGAGCAGTTCTTC; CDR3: CASRTSGGTYNEQFF
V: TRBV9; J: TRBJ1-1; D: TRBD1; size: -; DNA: TGTGCCAGCAGCGTAGATCAGGGGGTACGAGCTTTCTTT; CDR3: CASSVDQGVRAFF
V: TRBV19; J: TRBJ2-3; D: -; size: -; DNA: TGTGCCAGTAGTATAGTCGGGACACGGTCCATCACAGATACGCAGTATTTT; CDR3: CASSIVGTRSITDTQYF
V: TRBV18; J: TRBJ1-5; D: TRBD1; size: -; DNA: TGTGCCAGCTGGGCAGGGGGCTCCAATCAGCCCCAGCATTTT; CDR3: CASWAGGSNQPQHF
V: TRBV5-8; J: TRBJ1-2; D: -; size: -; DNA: TGTGCCAGCAGCCCGGAAGAGGTAGATTATGGCTACACCTTC; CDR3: CASSPEEVDYGYTF
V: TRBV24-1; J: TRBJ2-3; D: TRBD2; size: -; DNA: TGTGCCACCAGTGACCAACTAGCGGGGGAGACAGATACGCAGTATTTT; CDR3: CATSDQLAGETDTQYF